The 4 T cell receptor beta chains given below trace back to one sample, sequenced in a study of CD8 T cells in ankylosing spondylitis. TCRdb analysed the 5' RACE reads with MiXCR anew, one entry per CDR3 protein. The sample has tens of thousands of distinct CDR3 sequences, around 3.8% seen once; the top ten hold approximately 4%. The sequenced sample was blood, either unsorted or a sorted T cell fraction (not recorded which). Receptors originate from a female donor with ankylosing spondylitis or in good health (not recorded which).

Many counts were recorded for this clonotype. V is TRBV21-1 and J is TRBJ2-5. TRBV21-1 is a documented pseudogene. The CDR3 runs 15 residues. The CDR3 reads CASSKSLWVQETQYF. In nucleotides, the CDR3 is TGTGCCAGCAGCAAAAGCCTCTGGGTACAAGAGACCCAGTACTTC.

The V and J genes are TRBV9 and TRBJ2-5, with 7 bases matching TRBD1. V was clipped by 4 bases and J by 2 bases; unmatched bases: 14. Germline V CDR1 and CDR2: SGDLS, YYNGEE. The CDR3 is 17 amino acids. The CDR3 nucleotides read TGTGCCAGCAGCCCAGGGGGACACAGCAGGGTACAAGAGACCCAGTACTTC. Translated: CASSPGGHSRVQETQYF.

This clonotype showed up many times. V and J are TRBV9 and TRBJ1-4; D is unclear. Trimming removed 1 base from V and 0 bases from J, with 4 bases in between. CDR1 and CDR2 (germline): SGDLS, YYNGEE. The CDR3 totals 14 residues. The DNA of the CDR3 is TGTGCCAGCAGCGTAAGAGCAACTAATGAAAAACTGTTTTTT. Its translation is CASSVRATNEKLFF.

This clonotype occurred many times. This chain connects TRBV9 to TRBJ1-1, with TRBD1 as a possible D gene (5 bases). CDR1 and CDR2 (germline): SGDLS, YYNGEE. CDR3 length equals 14 residues. V lost 0 bases and J 7 bases, leaving 13 bases between the germline ends. DNA for the CDR3: TGTGCCAGCAGCGTAGGGGGGGGAAAATTTGAAGCTTTCTTT. Translating it yields CASSVGGGKFEAFF. Together with reference TRBV9 and TRBJ1-1, the CDR3 gives the full variable domain: DSGVTQTPKHLITATGQRVTLRCSPRSGDLSVYWYQQSLDQGLQFLIQYYNGEERAKGNILERFSAQQFPDLHSELNLSSLELGDSALYFCASSVGGGKFEAFFGQGTRLTVV.